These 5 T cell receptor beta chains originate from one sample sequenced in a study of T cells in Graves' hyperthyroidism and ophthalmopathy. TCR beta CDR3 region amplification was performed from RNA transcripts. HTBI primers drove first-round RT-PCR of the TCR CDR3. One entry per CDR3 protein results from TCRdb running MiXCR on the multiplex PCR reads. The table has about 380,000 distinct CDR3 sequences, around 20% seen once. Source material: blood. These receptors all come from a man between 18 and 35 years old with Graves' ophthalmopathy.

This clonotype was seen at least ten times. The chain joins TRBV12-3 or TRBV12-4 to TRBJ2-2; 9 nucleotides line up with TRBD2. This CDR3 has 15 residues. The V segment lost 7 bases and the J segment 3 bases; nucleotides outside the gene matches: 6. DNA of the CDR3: TGTGCCAGCAAGGCGGGGGGGGCCTACACCGGGGAGCTGTTTTTT. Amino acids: CASKAGGAYTGELFF.

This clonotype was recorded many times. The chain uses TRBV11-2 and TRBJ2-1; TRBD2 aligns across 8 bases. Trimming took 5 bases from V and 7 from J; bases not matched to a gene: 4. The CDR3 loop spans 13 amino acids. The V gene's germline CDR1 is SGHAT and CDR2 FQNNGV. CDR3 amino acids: CASSAGGGNEQFF. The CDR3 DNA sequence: TGTGCCAGCAGCGCGGGGGGAGGTAATGAGCAGTTCTTC.

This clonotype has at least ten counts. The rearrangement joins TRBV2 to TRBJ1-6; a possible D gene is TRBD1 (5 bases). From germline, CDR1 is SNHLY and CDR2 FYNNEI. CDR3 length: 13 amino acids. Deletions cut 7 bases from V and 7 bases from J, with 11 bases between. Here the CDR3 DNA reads TGTGCCAGCATGGGGGAGAGGAATTCACCCCTCCACTTT. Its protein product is CASMGERNSPLHF.

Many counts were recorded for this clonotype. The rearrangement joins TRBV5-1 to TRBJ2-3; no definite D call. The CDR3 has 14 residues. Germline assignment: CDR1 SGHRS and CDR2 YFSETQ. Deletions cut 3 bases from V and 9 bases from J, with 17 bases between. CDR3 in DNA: TGCGCCAGCAGCTCTTCCCCCGACCGCCGGACGCAGTATTTT. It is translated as CASSSSPDRRTQYF.

CDR3 region: CASRGGQGMDEQFF. The DNA of the CDR3 is TGTGCCAGCAGAGGGGGACAGGGGATGGATGAGCAGTTCTTC. The V call is TRBV2, the J call TRBJ2-1; 10 nucleotides line up with TRBD1. Germline CDR1 and CDR2: SNHLY and FYNNEI. Unmatched junction bases numbered 7, after V lost 6 bases and J lost 8 bases. The CDR3 is 14 amino acids.